What follows describes a single T cell receptor (beta chain). These data originate in a study of regulatory T cells in long-lasting Graves disease. With iRepertoire HTBI primers and Arm-PCR of CDR3 regions, TCR beta libraries were built. Using its own MiXCR run on the multiplex PCR reads, TCRdb lists one record per CDR3 protein. The profile shows under 450,000 distinct CDR3 sequences, roughly 23% of them singletons. Documented time point: persistent/refractory GD, antithyroid drugs over 5 years with positive TRAb. RNA isolated from PBMCs was used to make the TCR library. Germline V gene lookup returns CDR1 SQVTM and CDR2 ANQGSEA. The CDR3 sequence is 14 residues long. Trimming stripped 3 bases from V and 6 bases from J, with 16 bases between.

The chain uses TRBV29-1 and TRBJ2-3; tentatively, D is TRBD2 (6 bases). The sequence was obtained from a woman in her thirties or forties with Graves disease. Sequenced here: peripheral blood mononuclear cells (PBMCs), sampled when the disease was refractory, from a patient treated with antithyroid drugs. The CDR3 spells CSVEEGLNLDTQYF. CDR3 sequence (DNA): TGCAGCGTTGAGGAGGGGCTAAATCTGGATACGCAGTATTTT.